The clone carrying this T cell receptor beta chain was seen only once. Researchers amplified the TCR beta CDR3 regions from RNA transcripts. Initially, a first-round RT-PCR of the TCR CDR3 employed the HTBI primer set. TCRdb reprocessed the multiplex PCR reads via MiXCR and lists one record per CDR3 protein. Among approximately 300,000 distinct CDR3 sequences listed, 15% to 20% were seen once. This sample stems from a study of T cells in Graves' hyperthyroidism and ophthalmopathy. On the study more broadly: Peripheral blood was acquired at first diagnosis, ahead of any therapy whatsoever.

Clinical Activity Scores of at least 3, NOSPECS grades of at least 4 and durations under 3 months characterized ophthalmopathy patients. Based on clinical symptoms, serum thyroxine and TRAb, thyroid ultrasound and orbital computed tomography, diagnoses were reached. Each 10 ml fresh peripheral blood draw supplied the PBMCs. Trimming pared 6 bases from V and 0 bases from J, leaving 26 bases between. The CDR3 is 18 amino acids. Germline CDR1 and CDR2: SQVTM and ANQGSEA. This TCR was sampled from a woman aged 60-75 years with Graves' ophthalmopathy. The sequenced sample consisted of blood. V is TRBV29-1 and J is TRBJ1-1, with D possibly TRBD1 on 6 matching bases. The CDR3 sequence is CSVGGGRGWGHMNTEAFF. The CDR3 DNA sequence: TGCAGCGTGGGGGGTGGCCGAGGGTGGGGACACATGAACACTGAAGCTTTCTTT.